What follows are 16 T cell receptor beta chains derived from one specimen sequenced in a study of vaccination and CD4 T cells after COVID-19. Treatment indicated: roughly 10-day PBMC culture with coronavirus spike peptide pools or control peptides (ViraFEST assay). Cultured CD4+ T-cell DNA underwent Oncomine TCR Beta short-read sequencing. MiXCR was run by TCRdb on the PCR reads, yielding one entry per CDR3 protein. The data show roughly 20,000 distinct CDR3 sequences, roughly a quarter seen once. These receptors have no identified antigens. The sequenced sample consisted of cultured CD4+ T cells from blood. Receptor source: a human donor with COVID-19.

This clonotype came up a few times. The chain links TRBV14 to TRBJ1-2; D uncertain. The CDR3 contains 18 residues. Trimming removed 0 bases from V and 7 bases from J, with 24 bases in between. Germline values: CDR1 SGHDN, CDR2 FVKESK. As DNA, the CDR3 is TGTGCCAGCAGCCAAGATGAGGGCTTCGGCCGTGGGGTAGGTGGCTACACCTTC. This encodes CASSQDEGFGRGVGGYTF.

This clonotype was seen a few times. The chain employs TRBV7-8 and TRBJ2-6, with D possibly matching TRBD1 (6 bases). Germline V CDR1 and CDR2: SGHVS, FQNEAQ. CDR3 length: 14 amino acids. V lost 5 bases and J 4 bases, leaving 9 bases between the germline ends. CDR3 sequence reads: CASSTGSGANVLTF. The CDR3 bases are TGTGCCAGCAGCACAGGGTCCGGGGCCAACGTCCTGACTTTC.

This clonotype has a handful of counts. The V gene is TRBV6-1, the J gene TRBJ2-4; D may correspond to TRBD1 or TRBD2 (6 bases each). This CDR3 region has 15 residues. The V gene lost 8 bases and the J gene lost 0 bases, with 14 bases spanning the gap. Looked up from germline, CDR1 is MNHNS and CDR2 is SASEGT. The CDR3 sequence: CASSGAGTAKNIQYF. The CDR3 DNA follows: TGTGCCAGCTCGGGGGCCGGGACAGCCAAAAACATTCAGTACTTC.

This clonotype was observed once. The chain is built from TRBV5-6 and TRBJ2-3, with 8 bases lining up with TRBD2. The CDR3 is 15 residues long. Germline CDR1 and CDR2: SGHDT and YYEEEE. Trimming took 0 bases from V and 3 from J; bases not matched to a gene: 3. CDR3 sequence reads: CASSLVAGRTDTQYF. CDR3 DNA sequence: TGTGCCAGCAGCTTGGTAGCGGGAAGAACAGATACGCAGTATTTT.

The CDR3 is CASGLVGRTQYF. CDR3 nucleotide sequence: TGTGCTAGTGGTTTGGTAGGAAGGACCCAGTACTTC. The chain couples TRBV12-5 to TRBJ2-5; no clear D gene. CDR3 size: 12 residues. V shed 0 bases and J shed 7 bases, with 6 bases lying between them. Germline V CDR1 and CDR2: LGHNT, FRNRAP.

V is TRBV2 and J is TRBJ2-1; TRBD2 aligns across 9 bases. The V and J ends lost 4 bases and 2 bases, in that order; junction bases with no gene match: 3. The CDR3 consists of 15 residues. Germline lookup yields CDR1 SNHLY and CDR2 FYNNEI. CDR3 in amino acids: CASSARLAAYNEQFF. The CDR3 DNA is TGTGCCAGCAGTGCGAGACTAGCGGCCTACAATGAGCAGTTCTTC.

The chain carries TRBV12-3 or TRBV12-4 and TRBJ2-7; D possibly uses TRBD1 or TRBD2 (5 bases each). The V end lost 3 bases, the J end lost 6 bases, and 15 bases lay between the germline ends. CDR3 length equals 14 residues. Here the CDR3 reads CASSFGRGGGEQYF. In nucleotides, the CDR3 is TGTGCCAGCAGTTTTGGAAGGGGCGGAGGCGAGCAGTACTTC.

The CDR3 spells CSAEQGTGSQPQHF. The CDR3 DNA is TGCAGTGCCGAGCAAGGAACTGGGAGTCAGCCCCAGCATTTT. The chain employs TRBV20-1 and TRBJ1-5; no definite D call. Trimming shortened V by 6 bases and J by 6 bases, and 18 bases separated the two germline ends. Germline V lookup: CDR1 DFQATT, CDR2 SNEGSKA (reference sequence). The CDR3 runs to 14 residues.

The chain couples TRBV11-1 to TRBJ2-1; D tentatively reads TRBD1 or TRBD2 (6 bases each). The CDR3 contains 11 residues. Trimming stripped 2 bases from V and 15 bases from J, with 11 bases between. Germline CDR1 and CDR2: SGHAT and FQDESV (reference sequence). CDR3 sequence (DNA): TGTGCCAGCAGCTTAAAGGGGGGCGCGTTCTTC. Amino acids: CASSLKGGAFF.

To note about this clonotype: Being one base from a much bigger clone, this may be a read error. It is likely a read error, because the conserved phenylalanine at the end of the CDR3 is missing. The V and J genes are TRBV19 and TRBJ1-2; D not certain. V lost 4 bases and J 0 bases, leaving 6 bases between the germline ends. The CDR3 loop spans 13 amino acids. The V gene's germline CDR1 is LNHDA and CDR2 SQIVND (reference sequence). This CDR3 is CASSSQTNYGYTL. The CDR3 DNA sequence: TGTGCCAGTAGTAGCCAGACTAACTATGGCTACACCCTC.

There are a few counts of this clonotype. The chain couples TRBV20-1 to TRBJ1-1; D possibly corresponds to TRBD1 (5 bases). The CDR3 length is 13 residues. The V end lost 5 bases, the J end lost 1 base, and 11 bases lay between the germline ends. CDR1 is DFQATT, CDR2 SNEGSKA, per germline (reference sequence). CDR3 sequence: CSAGRGTNTEAFF. The CDR3 region has the DNA TGCAGTGCTGGGAGAGGGACGAACACTGAAGCTTTCTTT.

V gene TRBV4-1 combines with J gene TRBJ2-6; D not resolved. The germline V and J ends were trimmed by 1 base and 0 bases, with 7 bases remaining between them. The germline V gene encodes CDR1 MGHRA and CDR2 YSYEKL. CDR3 length: 16 amino acids. CDR3 bases: TGCGCCAGCAGCCAAGGGCCGGCCTCTGGGGCCAACGTCCTGACTTTC. This encodes CASSQGPASGANVLTF.

This clonotype appeared a few times. This chain links TRBV11-3 with TRBJ2-5; no reliable D call. Germline V gene sequence: CDR1 SGHNT, CDR2 YENEEA. The V and J ends lost 5 bases and 4 bases respectively, with 5 bases between them. The CDR3 consists of 11 residues. CDR3 DNA sequence: TGTGCCAGCAGCCCCGCAGAGACCCAGTACTTC. Its protein is CASSPAETQYF.

The table lists this clonotype with a count of one. The V and J genes are TRBV10-3 and TRBJ2-5, with D hard to call. The germline gives CDR1 ENHRY, CDR2 SYGVKD. CDR3 size: 12 residues. V dropped 3 bases and J dropped 5 bases, with 7 bases sitting between them. The CDR3 region is CAISENKETQYF. The CDR3 nucleotides are TGTGCCATCAGTGAAAATAAGGAGACCCAGTACTTC.

A few counts support this clonotype. This chain connects TRBV30 to TRBJ1-5; D gene ambiguous. The CDR3 loop spans 14 amino acids. V lost 2 bases to trimming and J lost 2 bases, with 10 bases between them. CDR1 and CDR2 (germline): GTSNPN, SVGIG (reference sequence). CDR3 sequence reads: CAWSLDVRNQPQHF. The CDR3 DNA sequence: TGTGCCTGGAGTTTGGACGTACGCAATCAGCCCCAGCATTTT.

V usage is TRBV20-1 and J usage is TRBJ2-3; D is uncertain. Per germline, CDR1 DFQATT and CDR2 SNEGSKA (reference sequence). V lost 6 bases, J lost 7 bases, and 14 bases lay in between. The CDR3 length is 12 residues. The CDR3 is CSARPQSHTQYF. The CDR3 DNA reads as TGCAGTGCGAGACCCCAGTCTCATACGCAGTATTTT.